This T cell receptor (beta chain) was recovered during a study of regulatory T cells in long-lasting Graves disease. Germline V gene data show CDR1 as SGHRS and CDR2 as YFSETQ. The V and J ends lost 4 bases and 6 bases respectively, with 17 bases between them. There are 15 residues in the CDR3. Stated time point: newly diagnosed GD, antithyroid drugs for less than 3 months. PBMCs were the source of the RNA used for TCR sequencing. Assembly of TCR beta libraries relied on iRepertoire HTBI primers together with Arm-PCR of CDR3 regions. TCRdb ran MiXCR on the multiplex PCR reads and lists one entry per CDR3 protein. Of about 350,000 distinct CDR3 sequences in the sample, 16% are singletons; the top ten hold roughly 27%. The data were also submitted as part of a second study, on T cells in Graves' hyperthyroidism and ophthalmopathy. From that report: Pregnant or lactating patients were excluded, as were those with uncontrolled infection or other autoimmune disease.

This TCR derives from a man aged 35 to 55 with Graves disease. Sequencing was performed on peripheral blood mononuclear cells (PBMCs), taken at new diagnosis, from a patient treated with antithyroid drugs. The rearrangement links TRBV5-1 to TRBJ2-1, with a possible D match to TRBD2 (7 bases). The CDR3 DNA sequence: TGCGCCAGCAGCCCCCGGTGGGGGGGGCCCAATGAGCAGTTCTTC. As protein: CASSPRWGGPNEQFF. Full variable domain (outside the CDR3, taken from reference TRBV5-1 and TRBJ2-1): KAGVTQTPRYLIKTRGQQVTLSCSPISGHRSVSWYQQTPGQGLQFLFEYFSETQRNKGNFPGRFSGRQFSNSRSEMNVSTLELGDSALYLCASSPRWGGPNEQFFGPGTRLTVL.